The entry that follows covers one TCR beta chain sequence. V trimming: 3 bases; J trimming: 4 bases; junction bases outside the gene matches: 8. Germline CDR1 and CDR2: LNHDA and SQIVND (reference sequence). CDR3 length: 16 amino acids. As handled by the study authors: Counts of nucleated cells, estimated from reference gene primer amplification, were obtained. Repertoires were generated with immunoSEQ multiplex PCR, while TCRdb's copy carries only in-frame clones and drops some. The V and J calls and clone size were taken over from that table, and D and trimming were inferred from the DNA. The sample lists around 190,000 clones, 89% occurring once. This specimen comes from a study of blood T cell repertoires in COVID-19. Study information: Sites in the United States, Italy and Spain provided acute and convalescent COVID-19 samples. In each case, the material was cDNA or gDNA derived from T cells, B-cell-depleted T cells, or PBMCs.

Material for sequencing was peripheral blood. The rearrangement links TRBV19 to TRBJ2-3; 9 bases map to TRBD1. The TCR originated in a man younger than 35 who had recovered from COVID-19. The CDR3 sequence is CASSIRTGVVADTQYF. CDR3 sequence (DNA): TGTGCCAGTAGTATCCGGACAGGGGTGGTTGCAGATACGCAGTATTTT. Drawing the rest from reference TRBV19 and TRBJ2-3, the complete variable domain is DGGITQSPKYLFRKEGQNVTLSCEQNLNHDAMYWYRQDPGQGLRLIYYSQIVNDFQKGDIAEGYSVSREKKESFPLTVTSAQKNPTAFYLCASSIRTGVVADTQYFGPGTRLTVL.